This TCR beta chain originates from a study of T-cell reconstitution after alpha-beta-depleted transplantation in children. The V end was cut by 8 bases, the J end by 1 base, with 8 bases between. CDR1 is SNHLY and CDR2 is FYNNEI in the germline V gene. CDR3 length: 12 residues. Preparing the TCRbeta library involved the use of unique molecular identifiers. TCRdb reprocessed the PCR reads via MiXCR and lists one record per CDR3 protein. Of around 87,000 distinct CDR3 sequences listed, roughly 8.3% are singletons. This sequence was found in a human donor who donated a stem cell graft to a child with congenital amegakaryocytic thrombocytopenia. Source: PBMCs from the stem cell graft donor, taken from the stem cell graft. The genes are TRBV2 and TRBJ1-1, with D maybe TRBD1 (6 bases). The CDR3 sequence: CASGGQNTEAFF. Here the CDR3 DNA reads TGTGCCAGCGGGGGGCAGAACACTGAAGCTTTCTTT.